The TCR beta chain under discussion was sequenced for a study of T-cell reconstitution after alpha-beta-depleted transplantation in children. Findings and limits, study-wide: Expanded clones from the graft, numbering several hundred, reportedly supplied alpha-beta T cells about two months after transplant. It was newly produced T cells that mostly accounted for T-cell counts and diversity one year after transplant. Surviving thymic progenitors and recipient T cells were the source of high TCRbeta diversity at day 60 in some patients.

In its sample, this clonotype was seen many times. Its antigen remains unknown. Molecular barcoding with unique molecular identifiers was used for the TCRbeta library. Via MiXCR, TCRdb re-called the PCR reads, giving one row per CDR3 protein. Counted here are roughly 670,000 distinct CDR3 sequences, around 14% occurring once; the ten biggest clones make up 0.79%. Germline V gene lookup returns CDR1 MNHEY and CDR2 SMNVEV (reference sequence). This CDR3 comprises 16 residues. V gave up 2 bases and J gave up 0 bases, with 11 bases separating them. Sample: PBMCs, taken before TCRalphabeta/CD19-depleted stem cell transplant. This clonotype was obtained from a girl aged 2 to 9 with congenital amegakaryocytic thrombocytopenia, due to receive a stem cell transplant. The chain combines TRBV27 with TRBJ2-1; TRBD2 is a possible D gene (5 bases). CDR3 coding DNA: TGTGCCAGCAGTTTAAAGTCCGGGGACTCCTACAATGAGCAGTTCTTC. This encodes CASSLKSGDSYNEQFF.